This TCR beta chain came from a study of Ad26.COV2.S vaccination and SARS-CoV-2 variants. Study background: It was the COV1001 Ad26.COV2.S trial arm that included the donor. Participants got Ad26.COV2.S intramuscularly, once or twice 56 days apart.

Comment on this clone: Its matching antigen is unknown.

Some clones are missing from TCRdb's copy, which holds only in-frame ones; the method was immunoSEQ multiplex PCR. The sample yields around 300,000 clones, roughly 90% seen once. Findings and limits, study-wide: Whether participants received vaccine or placebo, their non-spike TCR breadth was similar.

The treatment: about 20 received Ad26.COV2.S at low or high dose, single or two shots; five or six received placebo; per-sample allocation not given. Sampling happened 63 days after the first vaccine or placebo injection. The source was peripheral blood, collected in a trial of Ad26.COV2.S vaccine versus placebo. This clonotype was sampled from a person between 18 and 60 years old who received the Ad26.COV2.S COVID-19 vaccine or a placebo.

CDR3 in DNA: TGTGCCAGCAGCTTATCTAACAATCAGCCCCAGCATTTT. Its protein is CASSLSNNQPQHF. The chain combines TRBV11-2 with TRBJ1-5, with no clear D. Germline loops: CDR1 SGHAT, CDR2 FQNNGV. V was pared by 2 bases and J by 3 bases, with 5 bases between. The CDR3 contains 13 residues.